The 5 T cell receptor beta chains presented below share a single source sample, sequenced in a study of shared clonotypes between healthy human individuals. The assay was immunoSEQ multiplex PCR, and TCRdb's table has in-frame clones only and misses some. The repertoire holds under 1,900,000 clones, with 97% to 99% as singletons. Sequenced: naive CD4+ T cells sorted from blood. Subset specified: CD45RA+ positively selected. All receptors derive from a young man in good health.

The J gene is TRBJ2-7, the V gene TRBV2, with 7 bases that match TRBD2. Trimming took 6 bases from V and 2 from J; bases not matched to a gene: 4. The germline V gene encodes CDR1 SNHLY and CDR2 FYNNEI. CDR3 length equals 13 residues. For the CDR3, the DNA is TGTGCCAGCAGGACCGGGGGGACCTACGAGCAGTACTTC. This codes for CASRTGGTYEQYF.

The CDR3 DNA sequence: TGTGCCAGCAGCTTCCAGGGCTACGAGCAGTACTTC. As protein: CASSFQGYEQYF. The rearrangement joins TRBV7-2 to TRBJ2-7; a weak D match, TRBD1 (5 bases). The CDR3 has 12 amino acids. From germline, CDR1 is SGHTA and CDR2 FQGNSA. Between the trimmed V and J ends, which lost 3 bases and 3 bases, there was a span of 6 bases.

The chain joins TRBV2 to TRBJ1-4; D unclear. V was pared by 5 bases and J by 7 bases, with 8 bases between. CDR1 is SNHLY, CDR2 FYNNEI, per germline. CDR3 length: 12 residues. The CDR3 DNA reads as TGTGCCAGCAGTACTCCACCTGAAAAACTGTTTTTT. Translated, it gives CASSTPPEKLFF.

The rearrangement uses TRBV6-5 and TRBJ2-3; D may be TRBD1 or TRBD2 (5 bases each). With 2 bases removed from V and 2 bases from J, the gap between germline ends came to 11 bases. This CDR3 region has 15 residues. Per the germline V gene, CDR1 is MNHEY and CDR2 is SVGAGI. The CDR3 DNA is TGTGCCAGCAGTTACGGGACCCTAAACACAGATACGCAGTATTTT. It translates to CASSYGTLNTDTQYF.

The J gene is TRBJ2-7, the V gene TRBV5-6; perhaps TRBD1 as D (6 bases). V lost 4 bases and J 3 bases, leaving 17 bases between the germline ends. This CDR3 is built from 15 residues. Germline V gene data show CDR1 as SGHDT and CDR2 as YYEEEE. The CDR3 DNA reads as TGTGCCAGCAGCCATGCGACCGGGACAAACTACGAGCAGTACTTC. It codes for CASSHATGTNYEQYF.